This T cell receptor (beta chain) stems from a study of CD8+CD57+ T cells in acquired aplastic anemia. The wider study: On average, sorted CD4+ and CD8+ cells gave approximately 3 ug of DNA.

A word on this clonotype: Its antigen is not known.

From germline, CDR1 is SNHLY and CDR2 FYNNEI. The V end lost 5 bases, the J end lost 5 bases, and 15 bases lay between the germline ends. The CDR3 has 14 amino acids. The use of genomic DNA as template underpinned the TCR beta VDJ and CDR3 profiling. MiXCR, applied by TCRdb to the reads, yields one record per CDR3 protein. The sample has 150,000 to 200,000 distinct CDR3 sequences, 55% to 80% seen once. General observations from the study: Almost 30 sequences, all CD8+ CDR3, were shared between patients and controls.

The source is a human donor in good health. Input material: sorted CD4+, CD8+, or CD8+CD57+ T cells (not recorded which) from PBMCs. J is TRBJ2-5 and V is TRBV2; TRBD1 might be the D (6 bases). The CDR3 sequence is CASSRNRVVETQYF. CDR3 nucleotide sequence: TGTGCCAGCAGTAGGAACAGGGTTGTGGAGACCCAGTACTTC.